This entry is about one TCR beta chain. The antigen remains undetermined. This entry belongs to a study of cytomegalovirus exposure and HLA in healthy donors. The wider study: The use of the same platform for the 100 to 150 validation repertoires and the 650 to 850 first-cohort repertoires was reported by a later analysis.

Whole-study findings and limits: It was confirmed in vitro that a few of the CMV-associated chains were specific for CMV antigens. Researchers counted 150 to 200 TCR beta chains as cytomegalovirus-associated.

The protocol was immunoSEQ multiplex PCR, while the TCRdb copy is restricted to in-frame clones and leaves out a portion. The sample holds about 150,000 clones, 75% to 90% seen once. The approximately 120-subject validation cohort, separate from the approximately 670-subject first cohort, included the donors. The germline V gene has CDR1 MNHEY and CDR2 SVGAGI. The V end was cut by 2 bases, the J end by 2 bases, with 10 bases between. This CDR3 is 15 amino acids long. The sample taken for sequencing was PBMCs. This clonotype originated in a young man in good health and CMV-seropositive. The chain carries TRBV6-5 and TRBJ1-3, with a possible D match to TRBD1 (5 bases). The CDR3 coding sequence is TGTGCCAGCAGTTACCGTCAGGGCACTGGAAACACCATATATTTT. This encodes CASSYRQGTGNTIYF.